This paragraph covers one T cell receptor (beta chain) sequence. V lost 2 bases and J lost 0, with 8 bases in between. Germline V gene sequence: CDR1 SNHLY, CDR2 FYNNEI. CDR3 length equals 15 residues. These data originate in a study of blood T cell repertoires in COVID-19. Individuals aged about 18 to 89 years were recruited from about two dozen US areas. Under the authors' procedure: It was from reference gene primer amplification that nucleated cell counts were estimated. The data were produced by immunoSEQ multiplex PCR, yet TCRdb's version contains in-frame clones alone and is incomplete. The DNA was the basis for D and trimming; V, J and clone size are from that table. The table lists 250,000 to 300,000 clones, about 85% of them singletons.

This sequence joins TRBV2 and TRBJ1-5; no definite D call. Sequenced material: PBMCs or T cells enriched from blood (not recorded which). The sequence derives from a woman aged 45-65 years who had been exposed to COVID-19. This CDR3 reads CASSEWEDSNQPQHF. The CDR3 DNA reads TGTGCCAGCAGTGAATGGGAGGATAGCAATCAGCCCCAGCATTTT.